The source of this T cell receptor (beta chain) is a study of blood T cell repertoires in COVID-19. Using immunoSEQ multiplex PCR, the repertoire was profiled, and TCRdb retains in-frame clones only, with some absent. Of 220,000 or so clones listed, roughly 89% are singletons. This clone has a single count. The ends lost 1 base at V and 4 bases at J; junction bases unmatched: 3. Germline V lookup: CDR1 KGHSH, CDR2 LQKENI. The CDR3 sequence is 14 residues long. The receptor was isolated from a man in his thirties or forties who had been exposed to COVID-19. The chain has TRBV18 and TRBJ1-1; 7 bases line up with TRBD1. Sequences were obtained from PBMCs or T cells enriched from blood (not recorded which). The CDR3 here is CASSPRNRGTEAFF. The CDR3 DNA sequence: TGTGCCAGCTCACCACGGAACAGGGGCACTGAAGCTTTCTTT.